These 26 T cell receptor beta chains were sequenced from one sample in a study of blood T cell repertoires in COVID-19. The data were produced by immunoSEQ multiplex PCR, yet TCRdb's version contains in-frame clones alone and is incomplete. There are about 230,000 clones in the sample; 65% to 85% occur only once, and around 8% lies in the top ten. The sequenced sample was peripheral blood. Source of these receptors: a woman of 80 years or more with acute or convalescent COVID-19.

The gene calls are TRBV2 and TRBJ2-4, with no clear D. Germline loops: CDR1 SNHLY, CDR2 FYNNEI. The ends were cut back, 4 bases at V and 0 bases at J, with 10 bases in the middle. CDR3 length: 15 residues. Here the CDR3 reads CASSADWLAKNIQYF. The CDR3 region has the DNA TGTGCCAGCAGTGCAGACTGGCTAGCCAAAAACATTCAGTACTTC.

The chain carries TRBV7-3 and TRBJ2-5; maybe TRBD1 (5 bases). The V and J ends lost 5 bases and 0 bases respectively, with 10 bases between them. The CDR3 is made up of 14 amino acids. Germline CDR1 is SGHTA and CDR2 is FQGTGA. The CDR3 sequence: CASSPAGNQETQYF. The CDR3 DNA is TGTGCCAGCAGCCCGGCAGGGAACCAAGAGACCCAGTACTTC.

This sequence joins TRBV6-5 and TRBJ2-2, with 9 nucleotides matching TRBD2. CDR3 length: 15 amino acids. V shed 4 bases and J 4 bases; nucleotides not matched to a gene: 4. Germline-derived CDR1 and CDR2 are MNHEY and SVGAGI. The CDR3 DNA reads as TGTGCCAGCAGTTTTAGCGGGAGAGGCACCGGGGAGCTGTTTTTT. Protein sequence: CASSFSGRGTGELFF.

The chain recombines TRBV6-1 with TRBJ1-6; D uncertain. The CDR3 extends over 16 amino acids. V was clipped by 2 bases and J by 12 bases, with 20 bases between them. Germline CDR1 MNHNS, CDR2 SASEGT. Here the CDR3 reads CASSELPGVPAGPLHF. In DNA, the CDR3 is TGTGCCAGCAGTGAACTACCAGGCGTCCCGGCCGGACCCCTCCACTTT.

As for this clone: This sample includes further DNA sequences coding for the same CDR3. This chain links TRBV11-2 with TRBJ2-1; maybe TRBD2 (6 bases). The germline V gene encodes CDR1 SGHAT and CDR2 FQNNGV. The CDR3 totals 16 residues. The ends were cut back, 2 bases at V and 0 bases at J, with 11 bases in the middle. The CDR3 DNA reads TGTGCCAGCAGCTTACGTGACGGGAGCTCCTACAATGAGCAGTTCTTC. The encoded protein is CASSLRDGSSYNEQFF.

The CDR3 is CASSFSDLANTDTQYF. Here the CDR3 DNA reads TGTGCCAGCAGCTTTTCCGATCTAGCGAACACAGATACGCAGTATTTT. V usage is TRBV7-9 and J usage is TRBJ2-3; D is possibly TRBD2 (6 bases). The CDR3 totals 16 residues. Germline CDR1 is SEHNR and CDR2 is FQNEAQ (reference sequence). The V gene lost 3 bases and the J gene lost 2 bases, with 15 bases spanning the gap.

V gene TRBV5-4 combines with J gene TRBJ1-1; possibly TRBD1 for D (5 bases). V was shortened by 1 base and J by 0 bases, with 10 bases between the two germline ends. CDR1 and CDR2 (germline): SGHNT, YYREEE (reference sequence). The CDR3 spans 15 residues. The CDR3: CASSLQGTMNTEAFF. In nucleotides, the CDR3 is TGTGCCAGCAGCTTGCAGGGTACCATGAACACTGAAGCTTTCTTT.

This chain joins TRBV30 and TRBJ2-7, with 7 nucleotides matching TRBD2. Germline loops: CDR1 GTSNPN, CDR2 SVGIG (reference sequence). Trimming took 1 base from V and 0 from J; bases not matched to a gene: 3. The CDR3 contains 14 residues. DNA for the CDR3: TGTGCCTGGAGTGGCGCTAGCGGCTCCTACGAGCAGTACTTC. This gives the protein CAWSGASGSYEQYF.

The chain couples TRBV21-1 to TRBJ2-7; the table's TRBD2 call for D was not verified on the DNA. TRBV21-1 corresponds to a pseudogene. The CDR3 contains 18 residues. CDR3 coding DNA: TGTGCCAGCAGCAAAAGCCTTAAAAGAGCGGGGGGGCCAAACGAGCAGTACTTC. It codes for CASSKSLKRAGGPNEQYF.

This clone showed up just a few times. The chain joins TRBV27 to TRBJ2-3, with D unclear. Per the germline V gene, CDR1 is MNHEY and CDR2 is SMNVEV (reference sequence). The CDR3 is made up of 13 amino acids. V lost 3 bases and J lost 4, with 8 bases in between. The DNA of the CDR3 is TGTGCCAGCAGTTTCTCTACTCCAGATACGCAGTATTTT. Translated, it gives CASSFSTPDTQYF.

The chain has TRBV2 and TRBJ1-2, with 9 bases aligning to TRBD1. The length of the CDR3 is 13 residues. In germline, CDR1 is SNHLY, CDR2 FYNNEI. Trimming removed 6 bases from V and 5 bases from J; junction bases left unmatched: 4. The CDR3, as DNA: TGTGCCAGCAGCCCTGGGACAGGGTATGGCTACACCTTC. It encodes CASSPGTGYGYTF.

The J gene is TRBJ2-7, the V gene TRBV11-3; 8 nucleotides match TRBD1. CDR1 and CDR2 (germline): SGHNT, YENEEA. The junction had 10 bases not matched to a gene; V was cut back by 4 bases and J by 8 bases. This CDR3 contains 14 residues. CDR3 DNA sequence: TGTGCCAGCAGCTCAGGACAGGGCGGTGTGAAGCAGTACTTC. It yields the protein CASSSGQGGVKQYF. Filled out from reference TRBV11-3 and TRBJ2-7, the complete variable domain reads EAGVVQSPRYKIIEKKQPVAFWCNPISGHNTLYWYLQNLGQGPELLIRYENEEAVDDSQLPKDRFSAERLKGVDSTLKIQPAELGDSAVYLCASSSGQGGVKQYFGPGTRLTVT.

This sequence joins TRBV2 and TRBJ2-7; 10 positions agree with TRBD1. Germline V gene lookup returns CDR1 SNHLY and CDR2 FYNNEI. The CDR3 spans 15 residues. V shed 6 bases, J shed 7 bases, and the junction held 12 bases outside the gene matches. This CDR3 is CASRKNRDRGLEQYF. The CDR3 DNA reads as TGTGCCAGCAGGAAAAACCGGGACAGGGGTTTGGAGCAGTACTTC.

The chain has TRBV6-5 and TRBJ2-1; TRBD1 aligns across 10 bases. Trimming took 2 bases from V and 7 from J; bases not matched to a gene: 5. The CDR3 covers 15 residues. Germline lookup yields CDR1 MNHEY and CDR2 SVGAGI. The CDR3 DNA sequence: TGTGCCAGCAGTTACCGGGACAGGGGAACAAATGAGCAGTTCTTC. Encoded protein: CASSYRDRGTNEQFF.

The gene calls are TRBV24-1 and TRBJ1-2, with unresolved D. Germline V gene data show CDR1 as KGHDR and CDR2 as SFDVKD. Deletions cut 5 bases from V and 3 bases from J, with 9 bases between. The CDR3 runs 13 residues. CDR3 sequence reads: CATSGGQYYGYTF. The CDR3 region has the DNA TGTGCCACCAGTGGAGGGCAGTACTATGGCTACACCTTC.

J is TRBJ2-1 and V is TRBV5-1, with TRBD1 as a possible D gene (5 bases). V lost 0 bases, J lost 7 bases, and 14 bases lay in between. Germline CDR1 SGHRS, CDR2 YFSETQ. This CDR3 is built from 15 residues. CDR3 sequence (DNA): TGCGCCAGCAGCTTGGAAGTGACAGCTTTGAATGAGCAGTTCTTC. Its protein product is CASSLEVTALNEQFF.

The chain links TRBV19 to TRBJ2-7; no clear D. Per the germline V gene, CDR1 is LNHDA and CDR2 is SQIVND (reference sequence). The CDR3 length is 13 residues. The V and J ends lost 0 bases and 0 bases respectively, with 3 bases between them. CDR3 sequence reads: CASSIDGSYEQYF. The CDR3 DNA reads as TGTGCCAGTAGTATAGACGGCTCCTACGAGCAGTACTTC.

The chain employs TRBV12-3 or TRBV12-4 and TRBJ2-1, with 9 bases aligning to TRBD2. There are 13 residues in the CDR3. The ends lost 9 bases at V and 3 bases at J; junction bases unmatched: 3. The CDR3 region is CASSGSLYNEQFF. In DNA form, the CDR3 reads TGTGCCAGTAGCGGGAGCCTCTACAATGAGCAGTTCTTC.

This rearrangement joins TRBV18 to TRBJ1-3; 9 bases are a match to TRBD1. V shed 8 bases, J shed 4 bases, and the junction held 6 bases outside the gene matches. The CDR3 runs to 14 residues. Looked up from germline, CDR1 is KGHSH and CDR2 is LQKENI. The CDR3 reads CASTGQGSGNTIYF. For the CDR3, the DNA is TGTGCCAGCACGGGACAGGGCTCCGGAAACACCATATATTTT.

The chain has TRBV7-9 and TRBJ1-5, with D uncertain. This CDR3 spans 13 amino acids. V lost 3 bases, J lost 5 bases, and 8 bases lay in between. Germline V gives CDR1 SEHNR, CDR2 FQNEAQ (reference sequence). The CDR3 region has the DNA TGTGCCAGCAGCTTGCAGGAAGATCAGCCCCAGCATTTT. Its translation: CASSLQEDQPQHF.

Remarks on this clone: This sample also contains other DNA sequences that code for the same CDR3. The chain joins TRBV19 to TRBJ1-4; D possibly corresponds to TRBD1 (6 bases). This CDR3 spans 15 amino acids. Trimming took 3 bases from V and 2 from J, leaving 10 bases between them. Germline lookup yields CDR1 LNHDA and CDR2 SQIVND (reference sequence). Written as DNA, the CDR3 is TGTGCCAGTAGTATCCGCACAGGGACTAATGAAAAACTGTTTTTT. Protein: CASSIRTGTNEKLFF.

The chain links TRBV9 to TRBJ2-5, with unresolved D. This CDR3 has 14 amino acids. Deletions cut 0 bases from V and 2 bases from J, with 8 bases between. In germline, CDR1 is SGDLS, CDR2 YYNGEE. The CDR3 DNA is TGTGCCAGCAGCGTAGGGAGCGAACAAGAGACCCAGTACTTC. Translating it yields CASSVGSEQETQYF.

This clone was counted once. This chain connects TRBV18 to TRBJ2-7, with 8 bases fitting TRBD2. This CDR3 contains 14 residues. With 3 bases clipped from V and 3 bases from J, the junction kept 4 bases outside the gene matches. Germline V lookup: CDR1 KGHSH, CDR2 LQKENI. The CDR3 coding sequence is TGTGCCAGCTCACCCAGCGGGGGAGACTACGAGCAGTACTTC. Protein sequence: CASSPSGGDYEQYF.

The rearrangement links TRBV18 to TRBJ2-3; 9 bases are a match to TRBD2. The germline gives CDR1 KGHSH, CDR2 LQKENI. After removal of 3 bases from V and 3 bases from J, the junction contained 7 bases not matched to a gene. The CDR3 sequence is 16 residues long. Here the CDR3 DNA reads TGTGCCAGCTCACCCCGAGGGACTAGCTCTACAGATACGCAGTATTTT. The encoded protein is CASSPRGTSSTDTQYF. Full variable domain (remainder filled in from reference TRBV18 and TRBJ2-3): NAGVMQNPRHLVRRRGQEARLRCSPMKGHSHVYWYRQLPEEGLKFMVYLQKENIIDESGMPKERFSAEFPKEGPSILRIQQVVRGDSAAYFCASSPRGTSSTDTQYFGPGTRLTVL.

CDR3 loop: CSARKGDTEAFF. The CDR3 region has the DNA TGCAGCGCCAGAAAGGGGGACACTGAAGCTTTCTTT. The rearrangement joins TRBV29-1 to TRBJ1-1; D is possibly TRBD1 (6 bases). The CDR3 is 12 residues long. CDR1 is SQVTM and CDR2 is ANQGSEA in the germline V gene. The V end was cut by 7 bases, the J end by 3 bases, with 12 bases between.

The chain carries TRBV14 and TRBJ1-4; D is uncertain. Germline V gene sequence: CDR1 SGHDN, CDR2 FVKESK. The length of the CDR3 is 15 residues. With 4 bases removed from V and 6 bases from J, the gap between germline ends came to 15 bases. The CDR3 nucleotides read TGTGCCAGCAGCCTCCGATCCACTCGGTATGAAAAACTGTTTTTT. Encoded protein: CASSLRSTRYEKLFF.